These 19 T cell receptor beta chains originate from one sample sequenced in a study of molecular identifiers for immune sequencing clone quantification. Via MiXCR, TCRdb re-called the PCR reads, giving one row per CDR3 protein. The sample contains some 590,000 distinct CDR3 sequences, over 25% of which appear only once. The sequenced material came from naive CD8+ T cells from blood, with Jurkat cell RNA spiked in. Subset noted: FACS-sorted CD8+CD4-CCR7+CD45RA+ naive T cells. These TCRs come from a human donor in good health. Some libraries in this study had Jurkat cell RNA spiked in.

This sequence joins TRBV29-1 and TRBJ2-1, with 14 bases fitting TRBD2. The CDR3 consists of 17 residues. Losses at the gene ends were 4 bases for V and 1 base for J; bases not matched to a gene: 6. Germline values: CDR1 SQVTM, CDR2 ANQGSEA. The CDR3 DNA is TGCAGCGTTGTCGGGACTAGCGGGAGAGGGTCCTACAATGAGCAGTTCTTC. Translation: CSVVGTSGRGSYNEQFF.

With respect to this clonotype: Possible read error: a much larger clone is one base away. In this CDR3 the conserved last residue, phenylalanine or tryptophan, is missing, so a read error is likely. This chain's CDR3 is CASTPLGWVNSPLHS. For the CDR3, the DNA is TGTGCCAGCACACCGCTAGGATGGGTCAATTCACCCCTCCACTCT. The chain links TRBV12-3 or TRBV12-4 to TRBJ1-6; D is uncertain. This CDR3 is built from 15 residues. Trimming left V 7 bases short and J 7 bases short, with 17 bases between.

Many counts were recorded for this clonotype. The chain links TRBV12-3 or TRBV12-4 to TRBJ2-2; D call uncertain. The CDR3 spans 12 residues. Trimming pared 4 bases from V and 5 bases from J, leaving 5 bases between. CDR3 amino acids: CASSSWTGELFF. The CDR3 DNA reads TGTGCCAGCAGTTCTTGGACCGGGGAGCTGTTTTTT.

This clonotype showed up just a few times. The J gene is TRBJ2-1, the V gene TRBV5-1; D is unclear. Trimming shortened V by 1 base and J by 5 bases, and 10 bases separated the two germline ends. This CDR3 is 14 amino acids long. Germline CDR1 reads SGHRS; CDR2 reads YFSETQ. DNA of the CDR3: TGCGCCAGCAGCTTGTTAACCCTCCACAATGAGCAGTTCTTC. Translated, it gives CASSLLTLHNEQFF.

This clonotype was found many times. This sequence joins TRBV11-2 and TRBJ2-3; tentative D call: TRBD2 (6 bases). V shed 4 bases and J shed 0 bases, with 14 bases lying between them. The CDR3 is made up of 16 amino acids. Germline lookup yields CDR1 SGHAT and CDR2 FQNNGV. CDR3 sequence reads: CASSWRGRTSTDTQYF. As DNA, the CDR3 is TGTGCCAGCAGCTGGCGGGGCAGAACTAGCACAGATACGCAGTATTTT.

This clonotype appeared a single time. This may be a read error: a much more frequent sequence differs by one nucleotide. The chain links TRBV4-1 to TRBJ2-1; TRBD1 is a possible D gene (6 bases). CDR3 length equals 16 residues. The germline V gene has CDR1 MGHRA and CDR2 YSYEKL. CDR3 protein: CASGQLPGDTYNEQFF. CDR3 in DNA: TGCGCCAGCGGCCAGCTACCCGGGGACACATACAATGAGCAGTTCTTC.

This clonotype came up a few times. This sequence joins TRBV6-2 or TRBV6-3 and TRBJ2-7; TRBD2 is a possible D gene (6 bases). CDR3 length equals 16 residues. Trimming left V 2 bases short and J 2 bases short, with 16 bases between. Germline V gene sequence: CDR1 MNHEY, CDR2 SVGEGT. The chain's CDR3 is CASSYRFSGSTYEQYF. As DNA, the CDR3 is TGTGCCAGCAGTTACAGGTTTAGCGGCTCGACCTACGAGCAGTACTTC.

This clonotype was counted a few times. The chain uses TRBV5-6 and TRBJ2-7, with D perhaps being TRBD1 or TRBD2 (5 bases each). The germline CDR1 and CDR2 sequences are SGHDT and YYEEEE. The length of the CDR3 is 16 residues. Trimming removed 4 bases at V and 0 bases at J, with 17 bases between. DNA for the CDR3: TGTGCCAGCAGCCCTTGGCCGCCAGGGAGCTCCTACGAGCAGTACTTC. Its protein product is CASSPWPPGSSYEQYF.

In its sample, this clonotype was seen many times. The V call is TRBV5-1, the J call TRBJ2-5, with D maybe TRBD1 (6 bases). Trimming stripped 5 bases from V and 1 base from J, with 15 bases between. The CDR3 runs to 15 residues. Germline V gene sequence: CDR1 SGHRS, CDR2 YFSETQ. The chain's CDR3 is CASRHTQGIQETQYF. The CDR3 region has the DNA TGCGCCAGCAGGCATACACAGGGAATCCAAGAGACCCAGTACTTC.

This clonotype has at least ten counts. The chain recombines TRBV9 with TRBJ2-2; D not resolved. Per the germline V gene, CDR1 is SGDLS and CDR2 is YYNGEE. Trimming left V 4 bases short and J 3 bases short, with 10 bases between. This CDR3 spans 14 amino acids. CDR3 sequence (DNA): TGTGCCAGCAGCCCAAGACCAGACACCGGGGAGCTGTTTTTT. This translates into CASSPRPDTGELFF.

The V and J genes are TRBV3-1 and TRBJ1-1, with a weak D call TRBD1 (5 bases). Germline V gene data show CDR1 as LGHDT and CDR2 as YNNKEL (reference sequence). The CDR3 is 15 residues long. The V end lost 4 bases, the J end lost 0 bases, and 12 bases lay between the germline ends. Here the CDR3 DNA reads TGTGCCAGCAGCCCTCGGATGGGGGTGAACACTGAAGCTTTCTTT. Protein: CASSPRMGVNTEAFF. Combining the CDR3 with reference TRBV3-1 and TRBJ1-1 gives the whole variable domain DTAVSQTPKYLVTQMGNDKSIKCEQNLGHDTMYWYKQDSKKFLKIMFSYNNKELIINETVPNRFSPKSPDKAHLNLHINSLELGDSAVYFCASSPRMGVNTEAFFGQGTRLTVV.

Comments on this clonotype: The junction departs from germline at one end; a sequencing error may be responsible. V is TRBV27 and J is TRBJ2-3; 11 nucleotides align to TRBD2. The CDR3 runs to 17 residues. In germline, CDR1 is MNHEY, CDR2 SMNVEV (reference sequence). The CDR3 region is CASRQGTSGHSTATQYF. CDR3 DNA sequence: TGTGCCAGCAGACAAGGGACTAGCGGCCATAGCACAGCTACGCAGTATTTT.

This clonotype was picked up many times. The chain has TRBV28 and TRBJ2-3, with TRBD1 matching over 8 bases. This CDR3 contains 14 residues. V shed 6 bases and J 2 bases; nucleotides not matched to a gene: 4. Germline values: CDR1 MDHEN, CDR2 SYDVKM. CDR3 loop: CASRLRGHTDTQYF. CDR3 DNA: TGTGCCAGCAGACTCAGGGGGCACACAGATACGCAGTATTTT.

Only a few counts were recorded for this clonotype. CDR3 DNA: TGTGCACAAACGTGGACCAGCACAGATACGCAGTATTTT. Amino acid sequence: CAQTWTSTDTQYF. The V gene is TRBV30, the J gene TRBJ2-3, with no clear D. The CDR3 covers 13 residues. Germline-derived CDR1 and CDR2 are GTSNPN and SVGIG (reference sequence).

The chain combines TRBV7-6 with TRBJ2-5, with 8 bases fitting TRBD1. CDR1 SGHVS and CDR2 FNYEAQ come from the germline V gene. The CDR3 spans 15 residues. V lost 2 bases to trimming and J lost 1 base; unmatched junction nucleotides: 3. The CDR3 DNA reads as TGTGCCAGCAGCTTAAGGGACAGGATCCAAGAGACCCAGTACTTC. This codes for CASSLRDRIQETQYF. Full variable domain (remainder filled in from reference TRBV7-6 and TRBJ2-5): GAGVSQSPRYKVTKRGQDVALRCDPISGHVSLYWYRQALGQGPEFLTYFNYEAQQDKSGLPNDRFSAERPEGSISTLTIQRTEQRDSAMYRCASSLRDRIQETQYFGPGTRLLVL.

For this clonotype: A much larger clone lies a single base off, so this may be a read error. The chain uses TRBV27 and TRBJ2-7, with no clear D. V gave up 6 bases and J gave up 2 bases, with 8 bases separating them. CDR3 length equals 12 residues. CDR1 is MNHEY, CDR2 SMNVEV, per germline (reference sequence). The CDR3 loop is CASSMDAYEQYF. CDR3 nucleotides: TGTGCCAGCAGCATGGACGCCTACGAGCAGTACTTC.

This clonotype was detected only a few times. In DNA, the CDR3 is TGTGCCAGCAGTTCTCGAGGGGCTGAGCAGTTCTTC. Residues: CASSSRGAEQFF. The chain uses TRBV6-2 or TRBV6-3 and TRBJ2-1, with D tentatively TRBD1 or TRBD2 (5 bases each). CDR3 length: 12 residues. V gave up 4 bases and J gave up 9 bases, with 10 bases separating them. Per germline, CDR1 MNHEY and CDR2 SVGEGT.

The chain is built from TRBV7-9 and TRBJ2-7, with TRBD2 as a possible D gene (5 bases). V lost 5 bases to trimming and J lost 5 bases, with 19 bases between them. Germline CDR1 is SEHNR and CDR2 is FQNEAQ (reference sequence). CDR3 length: 15 residues. The CDR3 sequence: CASSPSPWQLHEQYF. The CDR3 DNA reads as TGTGCCAGCAGCCCTAGCCCCTGGCAACTCCACGAGCAGTACTTC.

This clonotype was counted between two and nine times. The chain joins TRBV12-5 to TRBJ1-1; TRBD1 might be the D (6 bases). The V end lost 7 bases, the J end lost 10 bases, and 19 bases lay between the germline ends. Looked up from germline, CDR1 is LGHNT and CDR2 is FRNRAP. This CDR3 is 13 amino acids long. CDR3 residues: CASALGQGYAAFF. CDR3 nucleotides: TGTGCTAGTGCCTTGGGTCAGGGGTATGCAGCTTTCTTT.